These T cell receptor beta chains were read from a single sample in a study of blood T cell repertoires in COVID-19. Here immunoSEQ multiplex PCR was the method, and the copy in TCRdb shows in-frame clones only, minus some. The sample records about 83,000 clones, approximately 90% being singletons. What was sequenced was peripheral blood. The receptors derive from a woman aged 45-65 years with active or convalescent COVID-19. The conserved cysteine and the conserved F or W are not part of the CDR3 here.

length	V	J	CDR3
13	TRBV3-1/TRBV3-2	TRBJ1-2	ASSLSGAPNYGYT
11	TRBV6-6	TRBJ1-2	ASSYTGNYGYT
14	TRBV3-1/TRBV3-2	TRBJ2-4	ASSLGLAGAKNIQY
10	TRBV2	TRBJ2-1	ASSEADNEQF
13	TRBV5-4	TRBJ2-3	ASSHSGGAEDTQY
15	TRBV4-3	TRBJ2-1	ASSQDEAGMVYNEQF
13	TRBV25-1	TRBJ1-2	ASSEWGQVRRGYT
14	TRBV4-3	TRBJ2-2	ASSPRTSGGSGELF
14	TRBV5-5	TRBJ1-3	ASSFGGGPLGNTIY
12	TRBV7-2	TRBJ1-6	ASSLDRGGSPLH
12	TRBV25-1	TRBJ1-2	ASSAAGDNYGYT
12	TRBV19	TRBJ1-2	ASLPSPGGNGYT
10	TRBV10-3	TRBJ2-7	AISEDSYEQY
12	TRBV30	TRBJ1-6	AVSLGTVNSPLH
13	TRBV10-3	TRBJ1-3	AGREGDDSGNTIY
12	TRBV15	TRBJ1-2	ATSREGPGRGYT
12	TRBV10-3	TRBJ2-7	AISSRGEGYEQY
12	TRBV18	TRBJ2-7	ASSPTGGNYEQY
12	TRBV19	TRBJ1-1	ASSPGTGITEAF
12	TRBV15	TRBJ1-1	ATSRDQGITEAF
12	TRBV7-2	TRBJ2-3	ASSLVGLTDTQY
13	TRBV9	TRBJ1-2	ASSVEGQGYYGYT
16	TRBV6-4	TRBJ2-6	ASSDEAGGSSGANVLT
13	TRBV4-3	TRBJ2-1	ASSQASRPRDEQF
11	TRBV29-1	TRBJ1-3	SVDGGSGNTIY
12	TRBV5-4	TRBJ1-4	ASSFDRHNEKLF
12	TRBV7-3	TRBJ1-2	ASSLTGKNYGYT
12	TRBV3-1/TRBV3-2	TRBJ1-1	ASSPRGSGTEAF
10	TRBV2	TRBJ2-7	ASRGDNYEQY
14	TRBV7-2	TRBJ1-1	ASSLGDRPPNTEAF
12	TRBV19	TRBJ1-5	ASSPRTGNQPQH
14	TRBV6-2/TRBV6-3	TRBJ2-2	ASSFPGLAGTGELF
13	TRBV6-5	TRBJ1-1	ASSRTSPSNTEAF
12	TRBV7-2	TRBJ2-5	ASSPAGLKETQY
13	TRBV5-1	TRBJ2-1	ASSLGGGGDNEQF
14	TRBV4-3	TRBJ2-1	ASSQEQGYSYNEQF
10	TRBV6-6	TRBJ1-2	ASSDRVSGYT
11	TRBV6-6	TRBJ2-5	ASRPGLGETQY
10	TRBV3-1/TRBV3-2	TRBJ2-2	ASSHGAGELF
13	TRBV19	TRBJ1-1	ASSTGTGGYTEAF
11	TRBV6-2/TRBV6-3	TRBJ1-2	ASSYSTGVGYT